These T cell receptor beta chains were read from a single sample in a study of blood T cell repertoires in COVID-19. The assay was immunoSEQ multiplex PCR, and TCRdb's table has in-frame clones only and misses some. Here the sample spans more than 200,000 clones, roughly 86% being singletons. Sample: PBMCs or T cells enriched from blood (not recorded which). These receptors originate from a woman aged 50 to 60 who had recovered from COVID-19. Each CDR3 is given with its conserved first and last residue. Fields, in order: D gene, V gene, clone size, J gene, CDR3 protein, CDR3 DNA. The D gene is left open where the match is weak. Only part of the rows carry a size: once, few, many, or a class if the clone is expanded.

.,TRBV30,.,TRBJ1-5,CAWSVSGLAQPQHF,TGTGCCTGGAGTGTATCGGGGTTGGCTCAGCCCCAGCATTTT
TRBD1,TRBV11-3,.,TRBJ2-2,CASSSDLQGAGELFF,TGTGCCAGCAGCTCCGATCTACAGGGGGCCGGGGAGCTGTTTTTT
.,TRBV28,once,TRBJ1-2,CASSQATGRRYGYTF,TGTGCCAGCAGTCAAGCCACAGGGCGCAGATATGGCTACACCTTC
TRBD2,TRBV5-4,.,TRBJ2-1,CASSSGLAGLGEQFF,TGTGCCAGCAGCTCGGGACTAGCGGGACTGGGTGAGCAGTTCTTC
TRBD2,TRBV7-3,.,TRBJ2-1,CASSLTGVAGKGEQFF,TGTGCCAGCAGCTTAACTGGAGTAGCGGGAAAGGGTGAGCAGTTCTTC
.,TRBV3-1/TRBV3-2,few,TRBJ2-7,CASSPGGRYEQYF,TGTGCCAGCAGCCCCGGTGGGAGATACGAGCAGTACTTC
.,TRBV5-1,.,TRBJ1-4,CASSLDPGGEKLFF,TGCGCCAGCAGCTTGGACCCGGGTGGTGAAAAACTGTTTTTT
TRBD2,TRBV11-2,.,TRBJ2-7,CASSSIRTSGASYEQYF,TGTGCCAGCAGCTCGATAAGGACTAGCGGGGCCTCCTACGAGCAGTACTTC
.,TRBV27,once,TRBJ2-3,CASSSQLGDTQYF,TGTGCCAGCAGTTCCCAACTAGGGGATACGCAGTATTTT
TRBD1,TRBV2,many,TRBJ2-3,CASSGLGTGADTQYF,TGTGCCAGCAGTGGGCTAGGGACAGGGGCTGATACGCAGTATTTT
.,TRBV18,.,TRBJ1-4,CASSGDSRTNEKLFF,TGTGCCAGCTCAGGCGACAGCAGAACTAATGAAAAACTGTTTTTT
.,TRBV9,.,TRBJ2-1,CASSTAGGQGGDEQFF,TGTGCCAGCAGCACGGCGGGGGGACAGGGAGGGGATGAGCAGTTCTTC
TRBD1,TRBV28,.,TRBJ1-2,CASSFLGQGNYGYTF,TGTGCCAGCAGTTTCTTGGGACAGGGGAACTATGGCTACACCTTC
.,TRBV20-1,.,TRBJ1-3,CSASPGAGNTIYF,TGCAGTGCTAGTCCAGGGGCTGGAAACACCATATATTTT
TRBD2,TRBV3-1/TRBV3-2,.,TRBJ2-1,CATQFSGSDEQFF,TGTGCCACCCAATTTAGCGGGAGCGATGAGCAGTTCTTC
.,TRBV6-5,.,TRBJ1-1,CASSYLTGTEAFF,TGTGCCAGCAGTTACCTGACAGGCACTGAAGCTTTCTTT
TRBD1,TRBV5-1,.,TRBJ1-3,CASSGSTGKGNTIYF,TGCGCCAGCAGTGGTTCGACAGGGAAAGGAAACACCATATATTTT
.,TRBV18,.,TRBJ2-2,CASSPGANTGELFF,TGTGCCAGCTCACCGGGAGCTAACACCGGGGAGCTGTTTTTT
TRBD2,TRBV5-1,once,TRBJ2-1,CASSLNSGRWDEQFF,TGCGCCAGCAGCTTAAATAGCGGGAGATGGGATGAGCAGTTCTTC
.,TRBV7-2,.,TRBJ1-5,CASSRNNQYQPQHF,TGTGCCAGCAGCAGAAATAACCAGTATCAGCCCCAGCATTTT
TRBD2,TRBV4-3,.,TRBJ2-2,CASSQVFLAGRTGELFF,TGCGCCAGCAGCCAAGTTTTCCTAGCGGGTAGGACCGGGGAGCTGTTTTTT
.,TRBV4-3,.,TRBJ2-7,CASSQGIQSYEQYF,TGCGCCAGCAGCCAAGGAATCCAGTCCTACGAGCAGTACTTC
TRBD2,TRBV19,once,TRBJ2-3,CASTSGRVADTQYF,TGTGCCAGTACTAGCGGGAGGGTGGCAGATACGCAGTATTTT
.,TRBV15,.,TRBJ1-1,CATSAPEQVEAFF,TGTGCCACCAGCGCCCCGGAACAGGTTGAAGCTTTCTTT
.,TRBV5-5,.,TRBJ1-3,CASSFNRGSYPSSSGNTIYF,TGTGCCAGCAGCTTTAACCGTGGATCTTATCCTAGTTCCTCTGGAAACACCATATATTTT
.,TRBV6-6,few,TRBJ2-2,CASSRYPGRGQTGELFF,TGTGCCAGCAGCCGATACCCCGGGCGGGGGCAAACCGGGGAGCTGTTTTTT
.,TRBV10-3,.,TRBJ2-5,CAISVERETQYF,TGTGCCATCAGTGTAGAGAGGGAGACCCAGTACTTC
.,TRBV15,.,TRBJ1-2,CATSRAPVSSYGYTF,TGTGCCACCAGCAGAGCCCCCGTATCCAGCTATGGCTACACCTTC
TRBD2,TRBV7-9,.,TRBJ2-2,CASSFTSGTGGELFF,TGTGCCAGCAGCTTTACTAGCGGGACGGGCGGGGAGCTGTTTTTT
.,TRBV5-5,.,TRBJ1-6,CASSTPGNSPLHF,TGTGCCAGCAGCACCCCCGGGAATTCACCCCTCCACTTT
TRBD1,TRBV12-5,.,TRBJ1-5,CASGLVYWGQGAVGNQPQHF,TGTGCTAGTGGTTTGGTTTATTGGGGACAGGGGGCGGTTGGTAATCAGCCCCAGCATTTT
.,TRBV29-1,.,TRBJ2-2,CSVEIGPGELFF,TGCAGCGTTGAGATCGGTCCCGGGGAGCTGTTTTTT
.,TRBV27,.,TRBJ2-3,CASSPSRGDTQYF,TGTGCCAGCAGTCCCTCTAGGGGAGATACGCAGTATTTT
TRBD1,TRBV3-1/TRBV3-2,.,TRBJ1-2,CASSQGSGTVNGYTF,TGTGCCAGCAGCCAAGGAAGTGGGACAGTTAATGGCTACACCTTC
.,TRBV11-3,.,TRBJ2-5,CASSLSPGSHETQYF,TGTGCCAGCAGCTTAAGTCCAGGGTCTCATGAGACCCAGTACTTC
.,TRBV18,.,TRBJ2-7,CASSPNRATTYEQYF,TGTGCCAGCTCACCTAACAGGGCTACCACCTACGAGCAGTACTTC
TRBD1,TRBV5-1,.,TRBJ2-7,CASSLGGQGYEQYF,TGCGCCAGCAGCTTGGGGGGACAGGGTTACGAGCAGTACTTC
.,TRBV5-1,.,TRBJ2-1,CASRTGTRSYNEQFF,TGCGCCAGCAGGACCGGGACTCGGAGTTACAATGAGCAGTTCTTC
.,TRBV21-1,few,TRBJ1-1,CASTPGQVWAFF,TGTGCCAGCACCCCGGGACAGGTTTGGGCTTTCTTT
.,TRBV5-1,.,TRBJ1-4,CASSFGRGSNEKLFF,TGCGCCAGCAGCTTCGGACGGGGGAGTAATGAAAAACTGTTTTTT
.,TRBV1,few,TRBJ1-5,CTSRPEPGKGDQPQHF,TGCACCAGCAGACCAGAGCCGGGTAAGGGGGATCAGCCCCAGCATTTT
.,TRBV19,.,TRBJ1-1,CASSDWLRRLSNTEAFF,TGTGCCAGTAGTGACTGGCTCCGGCGGCTTTCGAACACTGAAGCTTTCTTT
.,TRBV28,.,TRBJ1-5,CASSSPRTTRGNQPQHF,TGTGCCAGCAGTTCTCCCCGAACAACCCGGGGTAATCAGCCCCAGCATTTT
.,TRBV6-6,.,TRBJ1-1,CASSLPAVMNTEAFF,TGTGCCAGCAGCCTGCCCGCGGTCATGAACACTGAAGCTTTCTTT
.,TRBV7-8,.,TRBJ1-2,CASSPVRGGGYTF,TGTGCCAGCAGCCCCGTTCGGGGTGGTGGCTACACCTTC
TRBD2,TRBV2,.,TRBJ2-1,CAERGGTYNEQFF,TGTGCCGAACGGGGGGGTACATACAATGAGCAGTTCTTC
TRBD2,TRBV28,many,TRBJ2-7,CASTSGRDYEQYF,TGTGCCAGTACTAGCGGGAGAGACTACGAGCAGTACTTC
.,TRBV30,.,TRBJ1-5,CAWSEKGAQPQHF,TGTGCCTGGAGTGAAAAAGGGGCGCAGCCCCAGCATTTT
TRBD1,TRBV10-3,.,TRBJ1-1,CAIKDRASNTEAFF,TGTGCCATCAAGGACAGGGCTTCGAACACTGAAGCTTTCTTT
TRBD2,TRBV2,.,TRBJ2-2,CASRSREAISNTGELFF,TGTGCCAGCAGGTCGCGGGAGGCGATATCGAACACCGGGGAGCTGTTTTTT
.,TRBV9,.,TRBJ2-1,CASSSRHLYNEQFF,TGTGCCAGCAGCTCCCGCCACTTATACAATGAGCAGTTCTTC
TRBD1,TRBV11-2,.,TRBJ1-1,CASSLGQGAAFF,TGTGCCAGCAGCCTAGGACAGGGCGCAGCTTTCTTT
.,TRBV5-1,few,TRBJ1-1,CASSEISGYTEAFF,TGCGCCAGCAGCGAAATCTCGGGATACACTGAAGCTTTCTTT
TRBD2,TRBV11-2,.,TRBJ2-1,CASSYIGTSGNEQFF,TGTGCCAGCAGTTACATCGGGACTAGCGGCAATGAGCAGTTCTTC
.,TRBV21-1,.,TRBJ1-5,CARSESRGRQPQHF,TGTGCCAGATCCGAGTCCAGGGGTCGTCAGCCCCAGCATTTT
TRBD2,TRBV7-2,few,TRBJ2-1,CASSVRTSGTHFNEQFF,TGTGCCAGCAGCGTACGGACTAGCGGGACGCATTTCAATGAGCAGTTCTTC
.,TRBV27,few,TRBJ1-6,CASSFGYNSPLHF,TGTGCCAGCAGTTTCGGTTATAATTCACCCCTCCACTTT